This T cell receptor (beta chain) emerged from a study of T cell responses to AZD1222 COVID-19 vaccine. Study context: Second doses were pooled across both intervals (about 4 or about 12 weeks).

This clone came up a few times. The antigen is undetermined. Study-wide results and caveats: Vaccine-associated CD4 TCRs spanned spike, dominant at 160-218 and 743-854. Repertoire sampling happened only post peak T cell response. Donors were largely white British and mainly female; clonal diversity was possibly underestimated.

The CDR3 loop spans 19 amino acids. Germline V gene lookup returns CDR1 SGHVS and CDR2 FQNEAQ. Trimming cost V 1 base and J 0 bases; bases outside gene matches: 9. The method was immunoSEQ multiplex PCR; TCRdb's version includes in-frame clones alone and lacks a portion of them. The table shows 100,000 or so clones, with 85% to 90% occurring only once. This TCR was sampled from an adult in good health. Sequences were derived from peripheral blood, sampled on day 0 of AZD1222 vaccination. The chain joins TRBV7-8 to TRBJ1-6, with 7 bases fitting TRBD1. The CDR3 DNA follows: TGTGCCAGCAGCTTAGATCCCGGGACAGAAAGCTCCTATAATTCACCCCTCCACTTT. This gives the protein CASSLDPGTESSYNSPLHF.